This T cell receptor beta chain appears in the sequencing data of a study of T cell responses to AZD1222 COVID-19 vaccine. Whole-study findings and limits: Repertoire sampling happened only post peak T cell response.

This clone was seen more than once but under ten times. The target antigen is unknown. The germline gives CDR1 LNHDA, CDR2 SQIVND (reference sequence). After removal of 4 bases from V and 4 bases from J, the junction contained 10 bases not matched to a gene. The CDR3 covers 16 residues. Assay: immunoSEQ multiplex PCR; the TCRdb copy retains only in-frame clones and omits some. Here the sample spans over 120,000 clones, 92% being singletons. The TCR sequence derives from an adult in good health. V usage is TRBV19 and J usage is TRBJ2-1; 7 bases map to TRBD2. Sequencing used peripheral blood, obtained on day 0 of AZD1222 vaccination. DNA of the CDR3: TGTGCCAGTAGTAGTCGAGGGAGGGGCCCTTACAATGAGCAGTTCTTC. It encodes CASSSRGRGPYNEQFF.